This TCR beta chain comes out of a study of blood T cells in healthy people across ages. General study findings and limits: TCR beta diversity tracked closely with naive T cell percentage. Estimated diversity across one million T cells was deemed an underestimate.

Primers used in a second PCR of roughly 7 to 12 cycles were a sample-barcoded 5' primer and a J-beta primer mix. TCRdb processed the 5' RACE reads anew with MiXCR; each CDR3 protein has one entry. The table has about a million distinct CDR3 sequences, roughly 50% seen once. Concerning this clonotype itself: Its cognate antigen is unknown.

This TCR was recovered from a woman aged 55 to 70 in good health. Specimen: blood.

The CDR3 DNA follows: TGTGCCACCAGCAGATGGGACTATCGGGATGAGCAGTTCTTC. This codes for CATSRWDYRDEQFF. The chain is built from TRBV15 and TRBJ2-1, with 7 bases matching TRBD2. CDR1 is LNHNV and CDR2 is YYDKDF in the germline V gene (reference sequence). Unmatched junction bases numbered 6, after V lost 2 bases and J lost 8 bases. There are 14 residues in the CDR3.